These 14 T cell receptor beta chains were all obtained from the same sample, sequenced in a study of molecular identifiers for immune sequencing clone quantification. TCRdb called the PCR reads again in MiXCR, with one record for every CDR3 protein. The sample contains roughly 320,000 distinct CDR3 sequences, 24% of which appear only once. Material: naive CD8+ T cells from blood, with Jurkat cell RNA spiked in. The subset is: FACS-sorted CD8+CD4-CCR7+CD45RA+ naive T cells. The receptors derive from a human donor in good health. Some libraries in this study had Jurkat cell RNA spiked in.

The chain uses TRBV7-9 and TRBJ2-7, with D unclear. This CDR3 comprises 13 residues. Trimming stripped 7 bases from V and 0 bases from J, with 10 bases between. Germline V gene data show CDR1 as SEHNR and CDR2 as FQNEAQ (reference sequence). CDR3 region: CASTTRVSYEQYF. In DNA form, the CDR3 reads TGTGCCAGCACCACCAGAGTCTCCTACGAGCAGTACTTC.

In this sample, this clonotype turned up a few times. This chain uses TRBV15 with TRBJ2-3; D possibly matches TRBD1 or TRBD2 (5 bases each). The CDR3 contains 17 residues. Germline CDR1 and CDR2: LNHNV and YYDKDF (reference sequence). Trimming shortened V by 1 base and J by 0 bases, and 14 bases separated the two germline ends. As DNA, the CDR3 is TGTGCCACCAGCAGAGTACTAGGACACCCAAGCACAGATACGCAGTATTTT. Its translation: CATSRVLGHPSTDTQYF.

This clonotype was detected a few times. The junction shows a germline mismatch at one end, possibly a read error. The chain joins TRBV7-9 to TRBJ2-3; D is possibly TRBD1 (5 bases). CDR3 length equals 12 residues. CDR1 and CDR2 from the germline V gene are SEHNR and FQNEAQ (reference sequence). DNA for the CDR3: TGTGCCAGCAGCCGGGCCACAGGTACGCAGTATTTT. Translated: CASSRATGTQYF. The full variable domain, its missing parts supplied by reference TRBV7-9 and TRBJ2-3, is DTGVSQNPRHKITKRGQNVTFRCDPISEHNRLYWYRQTLGQGPEFLTYFQNEAQLEKSRLLSDRFSAERPKGSFSTLEIQRTEQGDSAMYLCASSRATGTQYFGPGTRLTVL.

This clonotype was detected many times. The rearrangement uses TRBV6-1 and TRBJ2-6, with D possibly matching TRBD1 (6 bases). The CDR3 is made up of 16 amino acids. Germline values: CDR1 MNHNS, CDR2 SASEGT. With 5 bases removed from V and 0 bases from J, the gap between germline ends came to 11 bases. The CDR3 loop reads CASSLTGSSGANVLTF. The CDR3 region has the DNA TGTGCCAGCAGTCTGACAGGTAGCTCTGGGGCCAACGTCCTGACTTTC.

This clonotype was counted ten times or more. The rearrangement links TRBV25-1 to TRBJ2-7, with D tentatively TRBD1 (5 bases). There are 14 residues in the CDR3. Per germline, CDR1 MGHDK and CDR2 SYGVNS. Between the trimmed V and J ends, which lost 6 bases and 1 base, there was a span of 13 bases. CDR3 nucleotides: TGTGCCAGCAGCCAACCGGACACGTCCTACGAGCAGTACTTC. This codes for CASSQPDTSYEQYF.

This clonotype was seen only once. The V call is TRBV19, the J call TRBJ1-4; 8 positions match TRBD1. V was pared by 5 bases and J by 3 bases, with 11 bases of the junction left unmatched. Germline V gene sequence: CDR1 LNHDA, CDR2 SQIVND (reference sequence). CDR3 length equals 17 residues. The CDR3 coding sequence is TGTGCCAGTAGTGATTATGGCAGGGGGCTGTCTAATGAAAAACTGTTTTTT. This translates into CASSDYGRGLSNEKLFF.

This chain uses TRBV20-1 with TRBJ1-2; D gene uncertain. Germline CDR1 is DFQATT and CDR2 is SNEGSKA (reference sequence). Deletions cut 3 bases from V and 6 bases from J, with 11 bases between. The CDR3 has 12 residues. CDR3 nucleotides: TGCAGTGCTAGTCCGGAACCGGATGGCTACACCTTC. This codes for CSASPEPDGYTF.

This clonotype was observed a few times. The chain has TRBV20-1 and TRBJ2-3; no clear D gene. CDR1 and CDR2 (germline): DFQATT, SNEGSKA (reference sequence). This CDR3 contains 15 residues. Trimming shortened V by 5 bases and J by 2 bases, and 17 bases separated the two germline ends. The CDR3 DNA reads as TGCAGTGCTCATCCCAAGGCAGTTTACACAGATACGCAGTATTTT. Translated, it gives CSAHPKAVYTDTQYF.

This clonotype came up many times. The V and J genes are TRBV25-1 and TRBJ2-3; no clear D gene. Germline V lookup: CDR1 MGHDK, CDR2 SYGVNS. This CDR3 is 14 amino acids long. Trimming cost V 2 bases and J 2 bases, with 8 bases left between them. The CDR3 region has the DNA TGTGCCAGCAGTGAACTGGCCTACACAGATACGCAGTATTTT. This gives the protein CASSELAYTDTQYF.

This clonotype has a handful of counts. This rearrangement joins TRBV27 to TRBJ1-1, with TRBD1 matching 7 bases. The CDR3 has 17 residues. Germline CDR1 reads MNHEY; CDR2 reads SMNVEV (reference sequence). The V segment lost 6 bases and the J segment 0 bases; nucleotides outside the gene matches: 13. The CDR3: CASSQLKGQRLNTEAFF. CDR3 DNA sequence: TGTGCCAGCAGCCAACTTAAGGGACAGCGACTGAACACTGAAGCTTTCTTT.

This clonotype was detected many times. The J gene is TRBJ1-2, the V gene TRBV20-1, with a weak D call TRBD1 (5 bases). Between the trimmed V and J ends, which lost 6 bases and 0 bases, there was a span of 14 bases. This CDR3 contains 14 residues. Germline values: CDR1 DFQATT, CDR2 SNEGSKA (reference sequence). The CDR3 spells CSAAGQESNYGYTF. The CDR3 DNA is TGCAGTGCCGCCGGACAAGAGTCTAACTATGGCTACACCTTC.

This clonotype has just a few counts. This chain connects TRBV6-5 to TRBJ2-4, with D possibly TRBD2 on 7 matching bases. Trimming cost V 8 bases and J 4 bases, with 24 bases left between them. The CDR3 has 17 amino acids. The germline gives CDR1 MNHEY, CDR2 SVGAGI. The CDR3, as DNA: TGTGCCAGCGCGGGGGCAGGAGGGGCCTTAGGGAAAAACATTCAGTACTTC. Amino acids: CASAGAGGALGKNIQYF.

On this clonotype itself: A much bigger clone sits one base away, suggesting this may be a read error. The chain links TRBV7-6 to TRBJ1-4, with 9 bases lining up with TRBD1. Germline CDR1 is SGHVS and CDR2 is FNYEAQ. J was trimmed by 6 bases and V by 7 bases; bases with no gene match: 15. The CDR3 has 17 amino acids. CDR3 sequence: CASNFSPFTGGDEKLFF. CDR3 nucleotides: TGTGCCAGCAACTTTTCCCCCTTTACAGGGGGCGATGAAAAACTGTTTTTT. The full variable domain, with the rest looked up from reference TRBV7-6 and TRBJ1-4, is GAGVSQSPRYKVTKRGQDVALRCDPISGHVSLYWYRQALGQGPEFLTYFNYEAQQDKSGLPNDRFSAERPEGSISTLTIQRTEQRDSAMYRCASNFSPFTGGDEKLFFGSGTQLSVL.

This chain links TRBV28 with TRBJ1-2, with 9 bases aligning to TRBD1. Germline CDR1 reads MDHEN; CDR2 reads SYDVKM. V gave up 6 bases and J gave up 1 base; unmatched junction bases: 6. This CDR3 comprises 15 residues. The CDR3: CASSWGTGLNYGYTF. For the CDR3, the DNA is TGTGCCAGCAGCTGGGGGACAGGGCTTAACTATGGCTACACCTTC.